Included here is one T cell receptor beta chain sequence, with context. Its cognate antigen is unknown. This specimen includes other DNA sequences encoding the same CDR3. The data were obtained in a study of ipilimumab plus nivolumab after autologous stem cell transplantation. About the study: Patients received a median of about 5 ipilimumab and roughly 8 nivolumab doses. Findings and limits, study-wide: Per the authors, repertoire, Treg and microbiota data justify further study.

Patients got ipilimumab 1 mg/kg beginning 14 to 28 days post-transplant. Through week 26, nivolumab 3 mg/kg IV was given weeks 1, 4, 7, 10, then biweekly. Some clones are missing from TCRdb's copy, which holds only in-frame ones; the method was immunoSEQ multiplex PCR. Counted here are about 19,000 clones, approximately 85% occurring once; the ten biggest clones make up about 6.8%. This CDR3 spans 14 amino acids. CDR1 is SEHNR, CDR2 FQNEAQ, per germline (reference sequence). Unmatched junction bases numbered 7, after V lost 4 bases and J lost 8 bases. The source of this sequence is a male donor with diffuse large B-cell lymphoma. This rearrangement joins TRBV7-9 to TRBJ1-4, with 7 bases aligning to TRBD1. The material sequenced was PBMCs, taken in a trial of ipilimumab plus nivolumab as post-transplant consolidation. Here the CDR3 reads CASSSRGGREKLFF. CDR3 in DNA: TGTGCCAGCAGCTCCAGGGGGGGGAGGGAAAAACTGTTTTTT. The full variable domain, in which reference TRBV7-9 and TRBJ1-4 provide the parts outside the CDR3, is DTGVSQNPRHKITKRGQNVTFRCDPISEHNRLYWYRQTLGQGPEFLTYFQNEAQLEKSRLLSDRFSAERPKGSFSTLEIQRTEQGDSAMYLCASSSRGGREKLFFGSGTQLSVL.